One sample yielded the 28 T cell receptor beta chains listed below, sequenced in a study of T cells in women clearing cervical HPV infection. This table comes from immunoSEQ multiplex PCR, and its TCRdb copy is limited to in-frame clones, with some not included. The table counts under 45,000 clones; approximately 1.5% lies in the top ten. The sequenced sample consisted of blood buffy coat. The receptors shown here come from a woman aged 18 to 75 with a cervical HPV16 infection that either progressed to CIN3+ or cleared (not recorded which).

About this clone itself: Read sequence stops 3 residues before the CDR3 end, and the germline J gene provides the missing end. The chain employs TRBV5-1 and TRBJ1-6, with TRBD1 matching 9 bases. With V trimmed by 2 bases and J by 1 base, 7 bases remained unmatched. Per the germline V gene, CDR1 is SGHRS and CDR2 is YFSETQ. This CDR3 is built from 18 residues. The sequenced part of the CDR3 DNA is TGCGCCAGCAGCTTACAGGGGGCCAGTAGGTCCTATAATTCACCC. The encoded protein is CASSLQGASRSYNSP. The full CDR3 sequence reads CASSLQGASRSYNSPLHF.

CDR3 bases read: TGTGCCAGTATTCCCCCAGGGAATAGTAATGAG. Translation gives CASIPPGNSNE. The CDR3, in full, reads CASIPPGNSNEYTF. This chain connects TRBV19 to TRBJ1-2; TRBD1 is a possible D gene (5 bases). The CDR3 goes on 3 residues after the read ends, and that part is filled in from the germline J gene. Looked up from germline, CDR1 is LNHDA and CDR2 is SQIVND (reference sequence). The CDR3 loop spans 14 amino acids.

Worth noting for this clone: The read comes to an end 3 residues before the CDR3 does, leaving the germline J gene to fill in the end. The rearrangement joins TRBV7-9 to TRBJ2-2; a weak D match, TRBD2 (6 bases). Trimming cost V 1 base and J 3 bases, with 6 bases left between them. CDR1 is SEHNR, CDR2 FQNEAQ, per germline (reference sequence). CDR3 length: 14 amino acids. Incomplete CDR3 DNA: TGTGCCAGCAGCTTAGGGGGGGACACCGGGGAG. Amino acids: CASSLGGDTGE. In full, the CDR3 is CASSLGGDTGELFF.

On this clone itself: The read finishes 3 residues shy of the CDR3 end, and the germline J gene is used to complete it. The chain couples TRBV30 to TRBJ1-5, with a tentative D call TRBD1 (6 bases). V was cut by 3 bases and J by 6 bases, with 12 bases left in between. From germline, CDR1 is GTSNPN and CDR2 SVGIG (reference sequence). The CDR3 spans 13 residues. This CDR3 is CAWSNREFQPQHF. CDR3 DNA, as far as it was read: TGTGCCTGGAGCAACAGGGAATTTCAGCCC.

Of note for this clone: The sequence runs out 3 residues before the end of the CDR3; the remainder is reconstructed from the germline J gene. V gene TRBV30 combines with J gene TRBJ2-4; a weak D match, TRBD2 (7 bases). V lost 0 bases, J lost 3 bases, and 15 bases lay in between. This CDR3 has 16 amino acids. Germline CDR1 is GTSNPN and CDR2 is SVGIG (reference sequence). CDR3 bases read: TGTGCCTGGAGTGTTAGGGGGAGGGGCGGCAAAAACATT. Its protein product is CAWSVRGRGGKNI. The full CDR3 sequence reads CAWSVRGRGGKNIQYF.

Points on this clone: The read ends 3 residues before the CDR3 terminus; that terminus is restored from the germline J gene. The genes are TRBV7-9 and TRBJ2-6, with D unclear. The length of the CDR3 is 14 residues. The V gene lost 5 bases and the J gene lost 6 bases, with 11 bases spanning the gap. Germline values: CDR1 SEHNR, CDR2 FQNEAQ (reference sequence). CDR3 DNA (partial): TGTGCCAGCAGCGCAGGAGTAGAGGCCAACGTC. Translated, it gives CASSAGVEANV. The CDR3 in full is CASSAGVEANVLTF.

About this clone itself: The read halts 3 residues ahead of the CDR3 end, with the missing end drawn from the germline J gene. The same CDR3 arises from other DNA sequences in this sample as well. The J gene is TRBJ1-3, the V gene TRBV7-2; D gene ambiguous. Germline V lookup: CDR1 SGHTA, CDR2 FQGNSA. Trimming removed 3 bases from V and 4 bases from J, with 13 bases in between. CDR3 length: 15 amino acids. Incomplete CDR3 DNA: TGTGCCAGCAGCTTGCGGAAGGCCGCCGGAAACACC. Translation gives CASSLRKAAGNT. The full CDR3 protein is CASSLRKAAGNTIYF.

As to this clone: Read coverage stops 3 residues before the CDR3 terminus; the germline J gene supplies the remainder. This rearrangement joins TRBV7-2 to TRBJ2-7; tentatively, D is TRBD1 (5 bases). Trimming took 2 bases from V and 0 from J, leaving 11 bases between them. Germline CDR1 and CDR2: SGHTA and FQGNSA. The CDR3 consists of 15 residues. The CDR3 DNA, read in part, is TGTGCCAGCAGCTTACTGTCAGGGCTCTCCTACGAG. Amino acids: CASSLLSGLSYE. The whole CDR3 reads CASSLLSGLSYEQYF.

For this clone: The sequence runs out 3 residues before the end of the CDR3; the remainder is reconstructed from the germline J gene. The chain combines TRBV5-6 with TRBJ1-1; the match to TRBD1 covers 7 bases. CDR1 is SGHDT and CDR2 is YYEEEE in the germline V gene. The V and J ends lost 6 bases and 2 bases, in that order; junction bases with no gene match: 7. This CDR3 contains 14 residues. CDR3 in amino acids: CASKRDRANTEAFF. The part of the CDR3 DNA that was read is TGTGCCAGCAAACGGGACAGAGCAAACACTGAA. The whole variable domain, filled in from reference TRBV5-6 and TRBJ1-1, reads DAGVTQSPTHLIKTRGQQVTLRCSPKSGHDTVSWYQQALGQGPQFIFQYYEEEERQRGNFPDRFSGHQFPNYSSELNVNALLLGDSALYLCASKRDRANTEAFFGQGTRLTVV.

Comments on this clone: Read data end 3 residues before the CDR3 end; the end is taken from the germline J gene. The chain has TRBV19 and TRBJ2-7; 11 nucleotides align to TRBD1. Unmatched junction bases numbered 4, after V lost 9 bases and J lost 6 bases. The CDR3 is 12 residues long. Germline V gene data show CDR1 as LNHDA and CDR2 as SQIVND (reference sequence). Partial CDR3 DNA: TGTGCCAGCGGGACAGGGGGAGCCGAG. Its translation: CASGTGGAE. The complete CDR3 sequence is CASGTGGAEQYF.

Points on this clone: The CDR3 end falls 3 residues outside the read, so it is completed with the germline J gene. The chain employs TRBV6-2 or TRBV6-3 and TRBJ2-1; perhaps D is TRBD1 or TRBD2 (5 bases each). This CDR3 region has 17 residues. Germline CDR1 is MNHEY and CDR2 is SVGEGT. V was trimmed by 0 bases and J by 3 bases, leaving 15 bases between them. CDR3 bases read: TGTGCCAGCAGTTACTCGGGCAGGGAGTACTACTACAATGAG. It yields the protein CASSYSGREYYYNE. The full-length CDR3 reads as CASSYSGREYYYNEQFF.

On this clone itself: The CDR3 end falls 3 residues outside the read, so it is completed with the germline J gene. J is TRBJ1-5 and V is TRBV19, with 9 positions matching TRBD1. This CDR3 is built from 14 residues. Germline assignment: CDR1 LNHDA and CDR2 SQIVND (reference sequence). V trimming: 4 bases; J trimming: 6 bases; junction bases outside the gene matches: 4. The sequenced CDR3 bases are TGTGCCAGTAGTACAACAGGGGGCGGTCAGCCC. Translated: CASSTTGGGQP. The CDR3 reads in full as CASSTTGGGQPQHF.

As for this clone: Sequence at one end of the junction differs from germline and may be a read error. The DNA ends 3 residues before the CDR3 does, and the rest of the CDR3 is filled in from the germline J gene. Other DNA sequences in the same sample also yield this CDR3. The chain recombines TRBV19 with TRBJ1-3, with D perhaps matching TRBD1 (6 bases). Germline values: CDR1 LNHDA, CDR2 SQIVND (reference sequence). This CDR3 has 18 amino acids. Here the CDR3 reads CASSKGEGGLPSGNTIYF. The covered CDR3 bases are TGTGCCAGTAGTAAGGGGGAAGGCGGTCTTCCCTCTGGAAACACT.

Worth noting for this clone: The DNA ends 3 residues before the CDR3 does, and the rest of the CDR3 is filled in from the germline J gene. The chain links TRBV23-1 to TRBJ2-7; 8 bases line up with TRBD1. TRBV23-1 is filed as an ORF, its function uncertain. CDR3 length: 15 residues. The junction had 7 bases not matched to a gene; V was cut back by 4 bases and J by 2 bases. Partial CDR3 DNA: TGCGCCAGCAGTCTCGGGACAGGCCGAACCTACGAG. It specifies CASSLGTGRTYE. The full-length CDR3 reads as CASSLGTGRTYEQYF.

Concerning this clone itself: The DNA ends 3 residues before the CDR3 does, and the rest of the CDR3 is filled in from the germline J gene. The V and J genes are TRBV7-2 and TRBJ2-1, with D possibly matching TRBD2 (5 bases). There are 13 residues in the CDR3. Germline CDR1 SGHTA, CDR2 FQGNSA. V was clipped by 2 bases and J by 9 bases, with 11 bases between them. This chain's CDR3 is CASSLLHSVEQFF. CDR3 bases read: TGTGCCAGCAGCTTATTACATAGCGTTGAG.

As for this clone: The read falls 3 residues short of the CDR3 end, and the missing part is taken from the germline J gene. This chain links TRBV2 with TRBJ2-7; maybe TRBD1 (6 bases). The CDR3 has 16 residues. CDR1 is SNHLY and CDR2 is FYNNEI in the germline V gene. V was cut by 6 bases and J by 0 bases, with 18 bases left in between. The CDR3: CASSDASGQNSYEQYF. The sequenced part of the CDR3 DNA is TGTGCCAGCAGCGACGCCTCGGGACAAAACTCCTACGAG.

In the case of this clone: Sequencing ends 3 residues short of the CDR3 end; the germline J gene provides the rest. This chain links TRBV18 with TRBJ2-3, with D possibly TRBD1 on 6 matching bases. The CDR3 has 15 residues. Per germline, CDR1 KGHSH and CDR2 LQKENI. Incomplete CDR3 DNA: TGTGCCAGCTCACAGAGACAGGCTGTCGGTCAGCCG. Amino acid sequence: CASSQRQAVGQP. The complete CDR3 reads CASSQRQAVGQPQYF.

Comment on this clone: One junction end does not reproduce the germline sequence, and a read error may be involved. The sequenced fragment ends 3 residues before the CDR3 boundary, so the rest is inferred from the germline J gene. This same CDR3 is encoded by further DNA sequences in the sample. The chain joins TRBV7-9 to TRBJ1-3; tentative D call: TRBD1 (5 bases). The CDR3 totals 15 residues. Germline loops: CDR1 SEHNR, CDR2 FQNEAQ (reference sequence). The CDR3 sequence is CASSLGGNSGNTIYF. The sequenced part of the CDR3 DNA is TGTGCCAGCAGCTTAGGGGGCAACTCTGGAAACACA.

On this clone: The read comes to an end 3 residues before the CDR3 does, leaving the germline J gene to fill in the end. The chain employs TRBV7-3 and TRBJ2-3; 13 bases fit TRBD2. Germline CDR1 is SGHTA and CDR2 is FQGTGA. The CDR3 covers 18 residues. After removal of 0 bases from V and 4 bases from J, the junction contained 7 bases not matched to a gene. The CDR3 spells CASSLTATSGGNSDTQYF. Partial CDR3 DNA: TGTGCCAGCAGCTTAACGGCGACTAGCGGGGGGAACTCAGATACG.

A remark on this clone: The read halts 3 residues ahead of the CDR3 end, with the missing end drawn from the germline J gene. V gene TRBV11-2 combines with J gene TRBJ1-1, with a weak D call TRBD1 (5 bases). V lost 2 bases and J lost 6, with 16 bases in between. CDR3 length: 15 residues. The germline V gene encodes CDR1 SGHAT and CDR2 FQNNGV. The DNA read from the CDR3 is TGTGCCAGCAGCTTAAACCCAGGGAGCAACTCTGAA. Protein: CASSLNPGSNSE. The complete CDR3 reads CASSLNPGSNSEAFF.

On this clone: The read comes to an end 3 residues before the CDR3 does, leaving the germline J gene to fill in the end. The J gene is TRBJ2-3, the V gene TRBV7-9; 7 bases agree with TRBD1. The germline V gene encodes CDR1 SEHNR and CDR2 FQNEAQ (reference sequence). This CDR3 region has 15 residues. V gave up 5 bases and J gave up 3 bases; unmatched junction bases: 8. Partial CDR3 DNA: TGTGCCAGCAGCCGCGACATACAGGGGACAGATACG. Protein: CASSRDIQGTDT. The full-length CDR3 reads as CASSRDIQGTDTQYF.

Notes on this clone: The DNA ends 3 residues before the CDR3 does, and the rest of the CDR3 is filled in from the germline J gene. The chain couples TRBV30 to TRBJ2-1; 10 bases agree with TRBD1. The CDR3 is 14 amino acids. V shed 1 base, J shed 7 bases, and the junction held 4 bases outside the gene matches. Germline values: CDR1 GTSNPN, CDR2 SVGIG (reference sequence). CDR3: CAWSGDRGRNEQFF. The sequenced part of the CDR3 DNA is TGTGCCTGGAGTGGGGACAGGGGAAGGAATGAG.

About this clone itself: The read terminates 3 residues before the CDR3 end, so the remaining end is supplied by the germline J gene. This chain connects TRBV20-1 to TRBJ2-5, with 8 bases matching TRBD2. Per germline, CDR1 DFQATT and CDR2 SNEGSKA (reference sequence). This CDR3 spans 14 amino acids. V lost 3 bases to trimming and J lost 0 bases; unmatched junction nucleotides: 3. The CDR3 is CSARWGLDQETQYF. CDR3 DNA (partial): TGCAGTGCTAGGTGGGGACTAGACCAAGAGACC.

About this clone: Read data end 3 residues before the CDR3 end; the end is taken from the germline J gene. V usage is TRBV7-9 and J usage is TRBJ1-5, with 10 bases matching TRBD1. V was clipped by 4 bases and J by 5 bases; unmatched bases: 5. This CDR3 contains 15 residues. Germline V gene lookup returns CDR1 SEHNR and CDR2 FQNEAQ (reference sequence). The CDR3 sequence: CASSSGTGDHQPQHF. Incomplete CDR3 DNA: TGTGCCAGCAGCTCCGGGACAGGGGACCATCAGCCC.

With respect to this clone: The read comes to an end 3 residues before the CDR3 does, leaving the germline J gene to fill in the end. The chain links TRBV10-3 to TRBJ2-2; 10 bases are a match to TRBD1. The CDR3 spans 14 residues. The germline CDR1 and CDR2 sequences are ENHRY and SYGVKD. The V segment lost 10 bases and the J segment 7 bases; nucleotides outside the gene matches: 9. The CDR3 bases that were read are TGTGCCAGCGCCCCGGGACAGGGGAACGGGGAG. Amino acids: CASAPGQGNGE. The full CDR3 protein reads CASAPGQGNGELFF.

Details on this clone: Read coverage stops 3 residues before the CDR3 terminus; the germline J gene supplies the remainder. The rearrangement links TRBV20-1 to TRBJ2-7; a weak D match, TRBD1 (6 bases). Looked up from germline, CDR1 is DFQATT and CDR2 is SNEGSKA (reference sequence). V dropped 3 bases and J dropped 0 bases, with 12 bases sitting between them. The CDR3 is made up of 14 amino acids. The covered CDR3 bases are TGCAGTGCTAGCCTGGACAGCATCTCCTACGAG. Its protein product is CSASLDSISYE. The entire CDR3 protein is CSASLDSISYEQYF.

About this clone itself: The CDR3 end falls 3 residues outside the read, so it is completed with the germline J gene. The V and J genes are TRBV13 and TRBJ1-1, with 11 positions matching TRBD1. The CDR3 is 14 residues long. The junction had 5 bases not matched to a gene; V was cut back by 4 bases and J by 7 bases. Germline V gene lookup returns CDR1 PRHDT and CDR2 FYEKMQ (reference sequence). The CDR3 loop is CASSSPGTGGEAFF. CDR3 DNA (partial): TGTGCCAGCAGCTCCCCCGGGACAGGGGGTGAA.

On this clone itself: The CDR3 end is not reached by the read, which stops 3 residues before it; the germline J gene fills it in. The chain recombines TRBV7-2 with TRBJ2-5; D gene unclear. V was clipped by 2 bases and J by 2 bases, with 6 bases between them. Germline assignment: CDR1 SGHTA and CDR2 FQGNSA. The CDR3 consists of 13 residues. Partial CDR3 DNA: TGTGCCAGCAGCTTAAGCTGGCAAGAGACC. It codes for CASSLSWQET. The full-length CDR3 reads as CASSLSWQETQYF.